This TCR beta chain was observed in a study of CD8 T cells in Susac syndrome. The J segment lost 4 bases and the V segment lost 4 bases, leaving 9 bases of the junction unmatched. Germline CDR1 and CDR2: SGHTA and FQGTGA. CDR3 length: 15 amino acids. Reverse transcription of roughly 0.5 to 1 ug RNA was carried out with random hexamers. Amplification of TCR beta CDR3 was carried out by immunoSEQ multiplex PCR, which covered 54 Vbeta and 13 Jbeta segments. Via MiXCR, TCRdb re-called the immunoSEQ multiplex PCR reads, giving one row per CDR3 protein. The sample has about 300,000 distinct CDR3 sequences, over 75% seen once. From blood CD8+ and CD4+ T cells, TCR beta sequences were generated. Treatment-naive patients with stable or active relapsing-remitting disease served as multiple sclerosis controls.

The sequencing input was CD8+ T cells from PBMCs. This chain uses TRBV7-3 with TRBJ2-7; 8 nucleotides align to TRBD2. This clonotype was sampled from a human donor with multiple sclerosis. This CDR3 is CASSSLPGLGYEQYF. In DNA form, the CDR3 reads TGTGCCAGCAGCTCACTCCCGGGACTAGGTTACGAGCAGTACTTC. Combining the CDR3 with reference TRBV7-3 and TRBJ2-7 gives the whole variable domain GAGVSQTPSNKVTEKGKYVELRCDPISGHTALYWYRQSLGQGPEFLIYFQGTGAADDSGLPNDRFFAVRPEGSVSTLKIQRTERGDSAVYLCASSSLPGLGYEQYFGPGTRLTVT.